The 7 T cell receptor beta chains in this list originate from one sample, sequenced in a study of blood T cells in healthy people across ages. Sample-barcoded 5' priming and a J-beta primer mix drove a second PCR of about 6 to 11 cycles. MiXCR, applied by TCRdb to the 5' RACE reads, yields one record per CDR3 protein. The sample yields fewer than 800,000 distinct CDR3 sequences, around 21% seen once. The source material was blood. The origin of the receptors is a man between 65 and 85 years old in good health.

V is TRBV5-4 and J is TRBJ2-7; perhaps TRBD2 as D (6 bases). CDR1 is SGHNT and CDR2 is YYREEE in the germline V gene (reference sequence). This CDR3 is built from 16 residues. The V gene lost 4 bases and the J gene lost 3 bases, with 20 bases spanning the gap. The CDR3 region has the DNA TGTGCCAGCAGCATTGGGGTAGTTGGGGGACTCTACGAGCAGTACTTC. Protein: CASSIGVVGGLYEQYF. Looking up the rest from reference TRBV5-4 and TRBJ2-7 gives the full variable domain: ETGVTQSPTHLIKTRGQQVTLRCSSQSGHNTVSWYQQALGQGPQFIFQYYREEENGRGNFPPRFSGLQFPNYSSELNVNALELDDSALYLCASSIGVVGGLYEQYFGPGTRLTVT.

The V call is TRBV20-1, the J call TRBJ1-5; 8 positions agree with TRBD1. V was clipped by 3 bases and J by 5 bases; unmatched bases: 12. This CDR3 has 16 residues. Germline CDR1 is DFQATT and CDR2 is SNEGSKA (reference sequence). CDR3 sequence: CSARGPGGASHQPQHF. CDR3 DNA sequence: TGCAGTGCTAGGGGACCAGGGGGCGCAAGTCATCAGCCCCAGCATTTT.

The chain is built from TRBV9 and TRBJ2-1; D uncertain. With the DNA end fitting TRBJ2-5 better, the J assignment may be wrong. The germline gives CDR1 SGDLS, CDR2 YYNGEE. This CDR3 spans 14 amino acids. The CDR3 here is CASSVDLMAETQYF. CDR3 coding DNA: TGTGCCAGCAGCGTAGACCTGATGGCAGAGACCCAGTACTTC.

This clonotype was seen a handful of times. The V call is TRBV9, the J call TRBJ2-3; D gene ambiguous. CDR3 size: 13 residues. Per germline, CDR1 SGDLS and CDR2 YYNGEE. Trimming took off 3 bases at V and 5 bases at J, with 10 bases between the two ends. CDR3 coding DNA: TGTGCCAGCAGCGCCCGACCACGAGATACGCAGTATTTT. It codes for CASSARPRDTQYF.

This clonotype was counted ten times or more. The CDR3 reads CASSGTGVPTEAFF. CDR3 sequence (DNA): TGTGCCAGCAGCGGTACAGGGGTTCCCACTGAAGCTTTCTTT. The chain joins TRBV6-5 to TRBJ1-1; 7 positions agree with TRBD1. This CDR3 is 14 amino acids long. Germline-derived CDR1 and CDR2 are MNHEY and SVGAGI. J was trimmed by 4 bases and V by 6 bases; bases with no gene match: 8.

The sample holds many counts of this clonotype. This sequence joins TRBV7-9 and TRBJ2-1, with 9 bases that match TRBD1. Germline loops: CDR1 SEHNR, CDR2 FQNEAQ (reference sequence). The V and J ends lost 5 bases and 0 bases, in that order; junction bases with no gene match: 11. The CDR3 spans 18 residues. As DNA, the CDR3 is TGTGCCAGCAGCACCTTTCCGGGACAGGGAAGCTCCTACAATGAGCAGTTCTTC. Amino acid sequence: CASSTFPGQGSSYNEQFF.

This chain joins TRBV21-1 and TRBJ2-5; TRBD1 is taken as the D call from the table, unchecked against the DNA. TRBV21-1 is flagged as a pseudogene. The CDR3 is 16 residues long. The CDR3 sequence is CASSIRDRSRFRQQYF. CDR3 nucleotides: TGTGCCAGCAGCATTCGGGACAGGTCACGGTTTCGCCAGCAGTACTTC.